The sequence of this T cell receptor (beta chain) was determined in a study of CD8 T cells in Susac syndrome. Study conclusions and caveats: Only a relatively small number of individuals were included in the TCR sequencing and HLA analysis.

RNA was extracted with the RNeasy kit, and a quantity of about 0.45 to 1 ug was reverse transcribed using random hexamers. TCRdb analysed the immunoSEQ multiplex PCR reads with MiXCR anew, one entry per CDR3 protein. Here the sample spans approximately 160,000 distinct CDR3 sequences, roughly 94% being singletons. The CDR3 contains 12 residues. CDR1 is LGHDT, CDR2 YNNKEL, per germline (reference sequence). Trimming removed 3 bases at V and 8 bases at J, with 10 bases between. For this clonotype: Antigen: not known.

The sequencing input was CD4+ T cells from PBMCs. The V call is TRBV3-1, the J call TRBJ1-2, with D maybe TRBD1 (6 bases). The sequence came from a human donor with multiple sclerosis. The CDR3 coding sequence is TGTGCCAGCAGCCAGGACGGACAGGGCTACACCTTC. Protein: CASSQDGQGYTF.